This TCR beta chain was obtained from a study of T cells after yellow fever vaccination. With respect to this clonotype: Its cognate antigen is unknown.

Template switching with 5'RACE generated the TCR cDNA and added a universal primer site and UMIs. One entry per CDR3 protein results from TCRdb running MiXCR on the 5' RACE reads. This table holds about 300,000 distinct CDR3 sequences, around 9.3% found once. This CDR3 has 16 residues. V shed 0 bases and J shed 5 bases, with 19 bases lying between them. From germline, CDR1 is GTSNPN and CDR2 SVGIG (reference sequence). Points from the study as a whole: Abundant bulk-derived clonotypes could contaminate FACS-sorted repertoires. The booster response re-showed most primary clones: about 96% CD4, approximately 90% CD8.

Sequencing was performed on CD4+ T cells sorted from PBMCs, taken 5 days after the yellow fever booster vaccination. The sequence came from a man between 18 and 35 years old who received the YFV17D yellow fever vaccine. V is TRBV30 and J is TRBJ1-2; D perhaps matches TRBD1 (5 bases). The CDR3 sequence is CAWSVTGRHDRYGYTF. DNA of the CDR3: TGTGCCTGGAGTGTAACAGGAAGACACGATAGGTATGGCTACACCTTC.